The next 2 T cell receptor beta chains were all read from a single sample in a study of T cells in Graves' hyperthyroidism and ophthalmopathy. RNA transcripts served as the template for amplifying TCR beta CDR3 regions. With the HTBI primer set, the TCR CDR3 went through a first round of RT-PCR. TCRdb re-called the multiplex PCR reads through MiXCR, storing one row per CDR3 protein. The data show under 700,000 distinct CDR3 sequences, with about 45% seen just once and 6.5% to 9% held by the top ten. The material sequenced was peripheral blood or thyroid tissue (not recorded which). All receptors derive from a woman aged 18-35 years with Graves' hyperthyroidism.

The chain joins TRBV20-1 to TRBJ2-5; TRBD2 is a possible D gene (7 bases). Trimming cost V 6 bases and J 5 bases, with 16 bases left between them. In germline, CDR1 is DFQATT, CDR2 SNEGSKA (reference sequence). CDR3 length: 13 amino acids. Here the CDR3 DNA reads TGCAGTGCAAGGGGGAGGGCCGATGAGACCCAGTACTTC. This translates into CSARGRADETQYF.

In regard to this clonotype: At one of its ends the junction is not consistent with the germline gene, which may arise from a read error. The V gene is TRBV10-2, the J gene TRBJ1-2; 8 positions match TRBD1. CDR1 and CDR2 from the germline V gene are WSHSY and SAAADI. CDR3 length: 14 residues. The CDR3 bases are TGTGCCACCCCGACCAGACAGGGGAACTATGGCTACACCTTC. It codes for CATPTRQGNYGYTF.